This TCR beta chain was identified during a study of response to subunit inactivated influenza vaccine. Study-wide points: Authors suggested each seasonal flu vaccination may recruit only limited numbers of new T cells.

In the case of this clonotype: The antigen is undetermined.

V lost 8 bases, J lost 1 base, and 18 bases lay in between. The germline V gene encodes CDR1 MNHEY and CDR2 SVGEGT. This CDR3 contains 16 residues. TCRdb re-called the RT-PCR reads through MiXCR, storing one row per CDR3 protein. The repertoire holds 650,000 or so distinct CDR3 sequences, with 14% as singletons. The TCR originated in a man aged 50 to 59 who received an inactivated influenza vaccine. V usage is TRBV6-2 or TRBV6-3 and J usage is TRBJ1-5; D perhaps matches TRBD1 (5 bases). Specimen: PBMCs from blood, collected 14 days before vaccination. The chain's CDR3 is CASRPWGPLSNQPQHF. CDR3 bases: TGTGCCAGCCGCCCGTGGGGCCCTCTGAGCAATCAGCCCCAGCATTTT.